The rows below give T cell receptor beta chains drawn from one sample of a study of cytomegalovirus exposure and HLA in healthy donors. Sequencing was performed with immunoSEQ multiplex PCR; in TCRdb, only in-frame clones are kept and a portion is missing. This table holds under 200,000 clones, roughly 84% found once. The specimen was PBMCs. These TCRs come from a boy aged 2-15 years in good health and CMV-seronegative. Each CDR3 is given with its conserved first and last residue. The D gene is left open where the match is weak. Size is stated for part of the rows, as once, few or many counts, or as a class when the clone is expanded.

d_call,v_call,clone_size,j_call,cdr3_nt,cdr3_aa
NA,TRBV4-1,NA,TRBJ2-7,TGCGCCAGCAGCCAAGTTACCTCAGGGCATTCCTCCTACGAGCAGTACTTC,CASSQVTSGHSSYEQYF
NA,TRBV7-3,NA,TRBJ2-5,TGTGCCAGCAGCTTATTCAAGCGGAGGGGCGCAGGTCCGGGAGAGACCCAGTACTTC,CASSLFKRRGAGPGETQYF
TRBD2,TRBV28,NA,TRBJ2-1,TGTGCCAGCAGTTTATGGGTCACAGCGGGAGGGTACAATGAGCAGTTCTTC,CASSLWVTAGGYNEQFF
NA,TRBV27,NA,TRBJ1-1,TGTGCCAGCGACCCTCCCGAGCGGTCAGGTACTGAAGCTTTCTTT,CASDPPERSGTEAFF
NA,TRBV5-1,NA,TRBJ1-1,TGCGCCAGCAGCTTGGACGGTGGGGGGAAAAGGAACACTGAAGCTTTCTTT,CASSLDGGGKRNTEAFF
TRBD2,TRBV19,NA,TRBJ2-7,TGTGCCAGTAGTATACTACTAGCGGGAGGACCCGAGCAGTACTTC,CASSILLAGGPEQYF
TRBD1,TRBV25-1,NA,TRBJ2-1,TGTGCCAGCAGTGGGTGGGACAGGAACAATGAGCAGTTCTTC,CASSGWDRNNEQFF
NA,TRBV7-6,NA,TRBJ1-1,TGTGCCAGCAGCTTAGATCAGGGGAGGGGGATTGAAGCTTTCTTT,CASSLDQGRGIEAFF
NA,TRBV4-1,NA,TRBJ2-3,TGCGCCAGCAGCCGATTAGCTAGCACTAGCACAGATACGCAGTATTTT,CASSRLASTSTDTQYF
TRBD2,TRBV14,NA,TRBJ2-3,TGTGCCAGCAGCCAGAAAAAGGGACTAGCGGGAGACGATACGCAGTATTTT,CASSQKKGLAGDDTQYF
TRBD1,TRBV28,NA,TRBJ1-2,TGTGCCAGCAGTTTATTACAGGGGAAGAGCTATGGCTACACCTTC,CASSLLQGKSYGYTF
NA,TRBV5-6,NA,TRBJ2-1,TGTGCCAGCAGCTGGCCCGGGGGACCGAACCTGGATGAGCAGTTCTTC,CASSWPGGPNLDEQFF
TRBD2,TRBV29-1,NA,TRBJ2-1,TGCAGCGTGTCCAAAGCGGGAGGGCCCTGGGGTGAGCAGTTCTTC,CSVSKAGGPWGEQFF
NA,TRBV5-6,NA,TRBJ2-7,TGTGCCAGCAGCTTGGTCGGTCAGGGGTCCGAGCAGTACTTC,CASSLVGQGSEQYF
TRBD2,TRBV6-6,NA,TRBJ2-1,TGTGCCAGCAGTTTCCGTCCTAGCGGGAGGCATGAGCAGTTCTTC,CASSFRPSGRHEQFF
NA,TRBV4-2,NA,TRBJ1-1,TGTGCCAGCAGCCAAGGGGCCCATCAGGGAAGGACTGAAGCTTTCTTT,CASSQGAHQGRTEAFF
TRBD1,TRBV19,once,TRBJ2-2,TGTGCCAGTAGTATTGAACAGGGGGCTAGGACCGGGGAGCTGTTTTTT,CASSIEQGARTGELFF
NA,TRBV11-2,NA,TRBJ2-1,TGTGCCAGCAGCCCATCGGTAGCGGAGCAGTTCTTC,CASSPSVAEQFF